The 14 T cell receptor beta chains in this list originate from one sample, sequenced in a study of post-analysis software for immune sequencing data. Study findings and constraints: When patients were compared with controls, a handful of TRBV segments were more frequent, TRBV5-6, TRBV5-1 and TRBV20-1 among them.

Their cognate antigens are unknown. Presence of unique molecular identifiers characterized the TCR beta cDNA libraries. One entry per CDR3 protein, called by TCRdb with MiXCR from the PCR reads. The sample contains 750,000 to 950,000 distinct CDR3 sequences, approximately 50% of which appear only once. Sequencing was done on a sample of blood. The receptors derive from a girl between 10 and 17 years old with multiple sclerosis.

J is TRBJ2-7 and V is TRBV6-6, with D hard to call. Trimming stripped 5 bases from V and 2 bases from J, with 19 bases between. In germline, CDR1 is MNHNY, CDR2 SVGAGI (reference sequence). This CDR3 contains 16 residues. In DNA, the CDR3 is TGTGCCAGCAGTAAAACTTTAGGCTTTGCAGCCTACGAGCAGTACTTC. Protein: CASSKTLGFAAYEQYF.

The chain has TRBV27 and TRBJ2-5; the match to TRBD2 covers 9 bases. The germline CDR1 and CDR2 sequences are MNHEY and SMNVEV (reference sequence). V lost 6 bases to trimming and J lost 3 bases; unmatched junction nucleotides: 14. The CDR3 consists of 17 residues. The CDR3 spells CASRGFLSGSPKETQYF. In nucleotides, the CDR3 is TGTGCCAGCAGGGGCTTCCTTAGCGGGAGTCCCAAAGAGACCCAGTACTTC.

The chain employs TRBV9 and TRBJ2-1; tentative D call: TRBD2 (5 bases). From germline, CDR1 is SGDLS and CDR2 YYNGEE. The V and J ends lost 0 bases and 5 bases respectively, with 9 bases between them. The CDR3 has 14 amino acids. The CDR3 nucleotides are TGTGCCAGCAGCGTAGCGGGGAGAAACAATGAGCAGTTCTTC. Amino acids: CASSVAGRNNEQFF.

The chain is built from TRBV20-1 and TRBJ1-6; 9 bases are shared with TRBD1. Germline V gene sequence: CDR1 DFQATT, CDR2 SNEGSKA (reference sequence). The CDR3 runs to 14 residues. V gave up 2 bases and J gave up 10 bases; unmatched junction bases: 6. The CDR3 sequence: CSARTGTGTSPLHF. DNA for the CDR3: TGCAGTGCTAGAACCGGGACAGGGACGTCACCCCTCCACTTT.

This clonotype was recorded a few times. The chain recombines TRBV7-3 with TRBJ2-5, with 10 bases aligning to TRBD2. CDR1 is SGHTA and CDR2 is FQGTGA in the germline V gene. The CDR3 totals 15 residues. J was trimmed by 4 bases and V by 5 bases; bases with no gene match: 7. The CDR3 DNA is TGTGCCAGCAGCCCCCACCTAGCGGGAGCAGAGACCCAGTACTTC. This encodes CASSPHLAGAETQYF.

V gene TRBV15 combines with J gene TRBJ2-4; possibly TRBD1 for D (6 bases). The CDR3 loop spans 15 amino acids. V dropped 0 bases and J dropped 4 bases, with 10 bases sitting between them. The germline V gene has CDR1 LNHNV and CDR2 YYDKDF (reference sequence). The CDR3 sequence: CATSRDLQGKNIQYF. The CDR3 DNA follows: TGTGCCACCAGCAGAGATTTGCAGGGGAAAAACATTCAGTACTTC. Full variable domain (outside the CDR3, taken from reference TRBV15 and TRBJ2-4): DAMVIQNPRYQVTQFGKPVTLSCSQTLNHNVMYWYQQKSSQAPKLLFHYYDKDFNNEADTPDNFQSRRPNTSFCFLDIRSPGLGDTAMYLCATSRDLQGKNIQYFGAGTRLSVL.

The gene calls are TRBV20-1 and TRBJ2-3; D is unclear. Germline V gives CDR1 DFQATT, CDR2 SNEGSKA (reference sequence). The germline V and J ends were trimmed by 6 bases and 4 bases, with 11 bases remaining between them. The CDR3 extends over 12 amino acids. The CDR3 spells CSAPDLPDTQYF. CDR3 nucleotide sequence: TGCAGTGCCCCGGATCTCCCAGATACGCAGTATTTT.

This chain uses TRBV29-1 with TRBJ2-3; D is unresolved. Trimming took 1 base from V and 6 from J, leaving 11 bases between them. The CDR3 extends over 13 amino acids. Germline CDR1 SQVTM, CDR2 ANQGSEA. CDR3 protein: CSVEARLVDTQYF. The DNA of the CDR3 is TGCAGCGTTGAAGCTCGGTTGGTCGATACGCAGTATTTT.

This sequence joins TRBV29-1 and TRBJ1-4; D gene unclear. The V end lost 6 bases, the J end lost 8 bases, and 16 bases lay between the germline ends. The CDR3 is 13 amino acids. Germline CDR1 SQVTM, CDR2 ANQGSEA. Here the CDR3 reads CSVLGSHQEKLFF. The CDR3 coding sequence is TGCAGCGTCCTCGGGAGCCATCAGGAAAAACTGTTTTTT. The full variable domain, with the rest looked up from reference TRBV29-1 and TRBJ1-4, is SAVISQKPSRDICQRGTSLTIQCQVDSQVTMMFWYRQQPGQSLTLIATANQGSEATYESGFVIDKFPISRPNLTFSTLTVSNMSPEDSSIYLCSVLGSHQEKLFFGSGTQLSVL.

The genes are TRBV7-2 and TRBJ2-1; TRBD2 matches at 11 bases. The germline CDR1 and CDR2 sequences are SGHTA and FQGNSA. V gave up 0 bases and J gave up 15 bases; unmatched junction bases: 19. The CDR3 consists of 18 residues. The CDR3 loop reads CASSLATGGTSGGLGSFF. The CDR3 DNA follows: TGTGCCAGCAGCTTAGCGACGGGGGGGACTAGCGGAGGCCTGGGCTCGTTCTTC. Based on the CDR3 plus reference TRBV7-2 and TRBJ2-1, the full variable domain is GAGVSQSPSNKVTEKGKDVELRCDPISGHTALYWYRQSLGQGLEFLIYFQGNSAPDKSGLPSDRFSAERTGGSVSTLTIQRTQQEDSAVYLCASSLATGGTSGGLGSFFGPGTRLTVL.

This rearrangement joins TRBV13 to TRBJ2-3, with a possible D match to TRBD1 (6 bases). V was pared by 5 bases and J by 4 bases, with 13 bases between. This CDR3 spans 14 amino acids. CDR1 and CDR2 (germline): PRHDT, FYEKMQ (reference sequence). CDR3 sequence: CASSPQGFADTQYF. In nucleotides, the CDR3 is TGTGCCAGCAGCCCACAGGGTTTTGCAGATACGCAGTATTTT.

The CDR3 coding sequence is TGTGCCAGCAGTGAACGGGAAGGGGCGCGGGGGACCCAGTACTTC. It yields the protein CASSEREGARGTQYF. The genes are TRBV25-1 and TRBJ2-5, with D possibly matching TRBD2 (6 bases). Germline values: CDR1 MGHDK, CDR2 SYGVNS. The CDR3 spans 15 residues. V lost 2 bases, J lost 7 bases, and 17 bases lay in between.

The chain links TRBV2 to TRBJ1-1; 7 bases are a match to TRBD1. V gave up 8 bases and J gave up 1 base; unmatched junction bases: 4. The CDR3 covers 13 residues. CDR1 is SNHLY and CDR2 is FYNNEI in the germline V gene. In DNA, the CDR3 is TGTGCCAGCGGAGGGACAGCGAACACTGAAGCTTTCTTT. Translating gives CASGGTANTEAFF.

The V and J genes are TRBV18 and TRBJ1-5; 9 bases are shared with TRBD1. The germline gives CDR1 KGHSH, CDR2 LQKENI. The length of the CDR3 is 16 residues. Trimming cost V 3 bases and J 2 bases; bases outside gene matches: 5. CDR3 in amino acids: CASSPFRDRGNQPQHF. CDR3 DNA sequence: TGTGCCAGCTCACCGTTCCGGGACAGGGGCAATCAGCCCCAGCATTTT.